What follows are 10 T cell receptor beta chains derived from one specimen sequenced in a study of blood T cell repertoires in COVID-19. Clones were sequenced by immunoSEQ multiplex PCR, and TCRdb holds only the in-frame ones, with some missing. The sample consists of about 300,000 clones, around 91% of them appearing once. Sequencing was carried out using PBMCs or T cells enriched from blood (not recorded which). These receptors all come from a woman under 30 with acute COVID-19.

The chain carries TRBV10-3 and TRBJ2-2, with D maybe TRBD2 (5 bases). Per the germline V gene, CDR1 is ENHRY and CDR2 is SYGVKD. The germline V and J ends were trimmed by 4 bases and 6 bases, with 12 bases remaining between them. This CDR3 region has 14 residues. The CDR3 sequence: CAISGAIASGELFF. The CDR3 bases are TGTGCCATCAGTGGTGCGATAGCGTCCGGGGAGCTGTTTTTT.

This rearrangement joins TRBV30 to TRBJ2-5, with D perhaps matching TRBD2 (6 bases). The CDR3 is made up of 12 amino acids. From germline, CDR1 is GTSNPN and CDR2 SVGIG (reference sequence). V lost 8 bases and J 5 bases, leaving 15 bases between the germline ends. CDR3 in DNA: TGTGCCCTCGTCCCTGGGGGGGAGACCCAGTACTTC. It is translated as CALVPGGETQYF.

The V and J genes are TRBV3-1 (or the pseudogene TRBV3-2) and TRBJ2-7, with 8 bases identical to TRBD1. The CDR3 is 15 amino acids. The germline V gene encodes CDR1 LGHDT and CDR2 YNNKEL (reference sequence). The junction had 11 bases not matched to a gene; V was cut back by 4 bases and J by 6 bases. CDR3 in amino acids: CASSPTGAPYGEQYF. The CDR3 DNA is TGTGCCAGCAGCCCGACAGGGGCCCCTTATGGCGAGCAGTACTTC.

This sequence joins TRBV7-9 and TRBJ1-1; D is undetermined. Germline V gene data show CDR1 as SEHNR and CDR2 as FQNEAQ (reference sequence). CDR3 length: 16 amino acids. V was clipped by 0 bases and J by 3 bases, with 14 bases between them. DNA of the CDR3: TGTGCCAGCAGCTTAGCTAGCCCCGAGAAATACACTGAAGCTTTCTTT. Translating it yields CASSLASPEKYTEAFF.

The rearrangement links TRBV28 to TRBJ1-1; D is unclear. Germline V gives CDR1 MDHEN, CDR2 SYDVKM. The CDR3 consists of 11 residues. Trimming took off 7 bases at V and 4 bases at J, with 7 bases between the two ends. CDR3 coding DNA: TGTGCCAGCATTTTCGGCACTGAAGCTTTCTTT. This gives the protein CASIFGTEAFF.

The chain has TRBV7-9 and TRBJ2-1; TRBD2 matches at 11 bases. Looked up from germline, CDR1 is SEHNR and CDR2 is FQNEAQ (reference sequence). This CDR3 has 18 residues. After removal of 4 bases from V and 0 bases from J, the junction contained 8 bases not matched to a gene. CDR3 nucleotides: TGTGCCAGCAGCTCCCCGGGACTAGCGGACAGCTCCTACAATGAGCAGTTCTTC. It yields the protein CASSSPGLADSSYNEQFF.

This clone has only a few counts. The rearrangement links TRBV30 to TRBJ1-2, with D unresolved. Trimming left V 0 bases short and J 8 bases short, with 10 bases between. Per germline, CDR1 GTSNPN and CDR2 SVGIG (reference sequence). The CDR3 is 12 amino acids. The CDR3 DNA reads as TGTGCCTGGAGTGTAGGAGTAGAAGGCTACACCTTC. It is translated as CAWSVGVEGYTF.

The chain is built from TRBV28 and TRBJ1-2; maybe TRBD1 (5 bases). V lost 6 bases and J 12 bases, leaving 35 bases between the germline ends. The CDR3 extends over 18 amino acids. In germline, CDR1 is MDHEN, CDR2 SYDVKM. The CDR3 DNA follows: TGTGCCAGCAGCTCCCCCTCTAAGGGTGGAATAATTCAGGGAGGGGACACCTTC. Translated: CASSSPSKGGIIQGGDTF.

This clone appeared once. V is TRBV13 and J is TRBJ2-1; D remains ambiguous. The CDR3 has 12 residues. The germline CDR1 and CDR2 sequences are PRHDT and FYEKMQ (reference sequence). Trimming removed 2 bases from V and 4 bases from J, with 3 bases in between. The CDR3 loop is CASSLLYNEQFF. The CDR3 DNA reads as TGTGCCAGCAGCTTACTGTACAATGAGCAGTTCTTC. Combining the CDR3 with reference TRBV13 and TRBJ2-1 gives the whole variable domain AAGVIQSPRHLIKEKRETATLKCYPIPRHDTVYWYQQGPGQDPQFLISFYEKMQSDKGSIPDRFSAQQFSDYHSELNMSSLELGDSALYFCASSLLYNEQFFGPGTRLTVL.

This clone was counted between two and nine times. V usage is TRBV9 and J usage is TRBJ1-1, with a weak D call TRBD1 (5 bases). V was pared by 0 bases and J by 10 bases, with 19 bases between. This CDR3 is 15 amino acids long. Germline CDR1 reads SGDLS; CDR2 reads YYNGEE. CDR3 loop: CASSVGGTAGKGAFF. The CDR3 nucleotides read TGTGCCAGCAGCGTAGGGGGGACTGCGGGGAAGGGAGCTTTCTTT.